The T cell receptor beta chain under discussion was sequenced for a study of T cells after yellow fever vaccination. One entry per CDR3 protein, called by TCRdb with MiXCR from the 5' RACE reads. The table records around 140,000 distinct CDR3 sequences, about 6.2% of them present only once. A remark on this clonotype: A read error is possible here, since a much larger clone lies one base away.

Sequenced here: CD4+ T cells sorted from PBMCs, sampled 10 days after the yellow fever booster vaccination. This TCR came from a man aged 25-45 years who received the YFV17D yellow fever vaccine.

The CDR3 spells CCAFWKTQYF. The CDR3 DNA follows: TGCTGTGCATTCTGGAAGACCCAGTACTTC. This rearrangement joins TRBV20-1 to TRBJ2-5; D is undetermined. The CDR3 consists of 10 residues. The germline CDR1 and CDR2 sequences are DFQATT and SNEGSKA (reference sequence).